This is a list of T cell receptor beta chains from one sample in a study of blood T cell repertoires in COVID-19. Clones were read by immunoSEQ multiplex PCR, and TCRdb kept only the in-frame ones, dropping some. The sample lists over 200,000 clones; approximately 88% were seen once. Sample: PBMCs or T cells enriched from blood (not recorded which). These receptors were obtained from a woman aged 40 to 55 with acute COVID-19. CDR3s leave out the opening cysteine and the closing phenylalanine or tryptophan.

J,length,V,CDR3
TRBJ2-1,12,TRBV7-8,ASSPRGLTNEQF
TRBJ1-2,13,TRBV6-4,ASSYPGQGIYGYT
TRBJ1-1,9,TRBV29-1,SVRRDAEAF
TRBJ2-5,13,TRBV11-3,ASSLAGTGGETQY
TRBJ1-2,17,TRBV6-1,ASSVDHVYGRTGGYGYT
TRBJ1-2,12,TRBV6-2/TRBV6-3,ASSYGIREEGYT
TRBJ1-2,12,TRBV28,ASTGGNSNYGYT
TRBJ2-1,13,TRBV11-2,ASRPGTGGYNEQF
TRBJ2-7,14,TRBV4-2,ASSQDPGQGSDEQY
TRBJ1-4,9,TRBV18,ATRGGEKLF
TRBJ1-1,15,TRBV7-2,ASSFGAYDRVDTEAF
TRBJ2-3,14,TRBV7-2,ASSLRLAGGRASQY
TRBJ1-1,9,TRBV29-1,SGRSSTEAF
TRBJ1-1,12,TRBV5-6,ASTKPQGNTEAF
TRBJ1-4,13,TRBV11-2,ASSFDGATNEKLF